One and the same sample provided the 21 T cell receptor beta chains below, sequenced in a study of spatial heterogeneity in lung cancer. Each CDR3 protein is one row after TCRdb ran MiXCR on the 5' RACE reads. The profile shows roughly 38,000 distinct CDR3 sequences, 3% to 3.5% of them singletons. This sample's time point: sample taken at primary tumor resection. The sequencing used normal lung tissue next to the tumor, collected at surgery. The receptor source for this set is a male donor with early-stage non-small cell lung cancer.

This clonotype was counted ten times or more. The chain joins TRBV2 to TRBJ1-4; TRBD1 agrees at 9 bases. CDR3 length: 14 residues. The J segment lost 5 bases and the V segment lost 5 bases, leaving 3 bases of the junction unmatched. Germline values: CDR1 SNHLY, CDR2 FYNNEI. The CDR3 DNA sequence: TGTGCCAGCAGTCCGGGACAGGGAAATGAAAAACTGTTTTTT. Amino acid sequence: CASSPGQGNEKLFF.

This clonotype was seen repeatedly, ten times or more. V gene TRBV20-1 combines with J gene TRBJ2-5, with a possible D match to TRBD1 (6 bases). The CDR3 totals 12 residues. V was clipped by 5 bases and J by 4 bases, with 11 bases between them. Looked up from germline, CDR1 is DFQATT and CDR2 is SNEGSKA (reference sequence). The DNA of the CDR3 is TGCAGTGCTCGACAGGAACCAGAGACCCAGTACTTC. This codes for CSARQEPETQYF.

This clonotype was observed many times. The chain employs TRBV20-1 and TRBJ2-3, with 7 bases matching TRBD2. This CDR3 region has 15 residues. Germline V lookup: CDR1 DFQATT, CDR2 SNEGSKA (reference sequence). After removal of 0 bases from V and 4 bases from J, the junction contained 7 bases not matched to a gene. Here the CDR3 DNA reads TGCAGTGCTAGAGATGCAGCGGGACGGGCAGATACGCAGTATTTT. This gives the protein CSARDAAGRADTQYF.

There are many counts of this clonotype. V gene TRBV11-2 combines with J gene TRBJ2-1; no reliable D call. Trimming stripped 3 bases from V and 4 bases from J, with 4 bases between. The CDR3 is made up of 12 amino acids. Germline assignment: CDR1 SGHAT and CDR2 FQNNGV. The CDR3: CASSLLYNEQFF. CDR3 DNA: TGTGCCAGCAGCTTGTTATACAATGAGCAGTTCTTC.

This clonotype is classed as medium-sized (0.01 to 0.1%). This chain links TRBV7-2 with TRBJ1-1; D unclear. Trimming left V 1 base short and J 4 bases short, with 13 bases between. Looked up from germline, CDR1 is SGHTA and CDR2 is FQGNSA. There are 15 residues in the CDR3. CDR3 residues: CASSLVWVKGTEAFF. CDR3 nucleotides: TGTGCCAGCAGCTTAGTGTGGGTGAAGGGCACTGAAGCTTTCTTT.

This clonotype has a count of ten or more. As DNA, the CDR3 is TGCAGTGCTAGAGGGGACGGGAGATCAGGGCCCCAGCATTTT. Translated: CSARGDGRSGPQHF. This chain connects TRBV20-1 to TRBJ1-5; possibly TRBD1 for D (5 bases). Germline-derived CDR1 and CDR2 are DFQATT and SNEGSKA (reference sequence). V was shortened by 1 base and J by 9 bases, with 16 bases between the two germline ends. The CDR3 runs 14 residues.

The sample holds many counts of this clonotype. The chain joins TRBV2 to TRBJ2-7; 7 nucleotides agree with TRBD2. J lost 5 bases, V lost 7 bases, and 11 bases had no gene match. The CDR3 extends over 14 amino acids. Germline V gene lookup returns CDR1 SNHLY and CDR2 FYNNEI. Here the CDR3 reads CASIPSGMVNEQYF. The CDR3 nucleotides are TGTGCCAGCATTCCCAGCGGGATGGTAAACGAGCAGTACTTC.

This clonotype was detected a few times. This rearrangement joins TRBV7-2 to TRBJ2-7, with D hard to call. CDR1 SGHTA and CDR2 FQGNSA come from the germline V gene. V was shortened by 1 base and J by 2 bases, with 6 bases between the two germline ends. The CDR3 is made up of 13 amino acids. The CDR3 loop reads CASSLVGAYEQYF. DNA of the CDR3: TGTGCCAGCAGCTTAGTTGGGGCCTACGAGCAGTACTTC.

This clonotype occurred many times. The chain employs TRBV18 and TRBJ1-4; the D is unclear. V was trimmed by 3 bases and J by 0 bases, leaving 8 bases between them. CDR1 and CDR2 from the germline V gene are KGHSH and LQKENI. The length of the CDR3 is 15 residues. The CDR3 reads CASSPKQTTNEKLFF. CDR3 bases: TGTGCCAGCTCACCTAAACAGACAACTAATGAAAAACTGTTTTTT.

V usage is TRBV2 and J usage is TRBJ2-2; 7 bases are a match to TRBD1. CDR3 size: 15 residues. Trimming removed 5 bases from V and 5 bases from J; junction bases left unmatched: 8. CDR1 is SNHLY and CDR2 is FYNNEI in the germline V gene. The CDR3 sequence: CASSPDNRGTGELFF. For the CDR3, the DNA is TGTGCCAGCAGTCCGGATAACAGGGGAACCGGGGAGCTGTTTTTT.

The chain recombines TRBV27 with TRBJ1-2, with 9 nucleotides matching TRBD1. Trimming cost V 4 bases and J 3 bases; bases outside gene matches: 3. The CDR3 sequence is 14 residues long. Germline V gives CDR1 MNHEY, CDR2 SMNVEV (reference sequence). The CDR3 DNA reads as TGTGCCAGCAGTTCTTGGACAGGGGACTATGGCTACACCTTC. Residues: CASSSWTGDYGYTF.

This clonotype has at least ten counts. The chain employs TRBV5-1 and TRBJ2-3, with D perhaps matching TRBD1 (5 bases). This CDR3 contains 15 residues. The V end was cut by 0 bases, the J end by 4 bases, with 12 bases between. Looked up from germline, CDR1 is SGHRS and CDR2 is YFSETQ. The CDR3 sequence: CASSLAPQGSDTQYF. As DNA, the CDR3 is TGCGCCAGCAGCTTGGCCCCCCAGGGTTCAGATACGCAGTATTTT.

Ten or more counts support this clonotype. J is TRBJ1-4 and V is TRBV12-3 or TRBV12-4, with 7 bases fitting TRBD1. J was trimmed by 14 bases and V by 7 bases; bases with no gene match: 16. CDR3 length: 14 residues. The DNA of the CDR3 is TGTGCCAGCACCGACTCAGGGGGTCACCCTTACCTGTTTTTT. This translates into CASTDSGGHPYLFF.

This clonotype was observed a handful of times. The chain uses TRBV28 and TRBJ2-2; D is tentatively TRBD1 or TRBD2 (6 bases each). The ends were cut back, 6 bases at V and 5 bases at J, with 13 bases in the middle. Germline V lookup: CDR1 MDHEN, CDR2 SYDVKM. The CDR3 loop spans 14 amino acids. The DNA of the CDR3 is TGTGCCAGCAGATGGGGGGCGCGGACCGGGGAGCTGTTTTTT. It encodes CASRWGARTGELFF.

This clonotype was seen more than once but under ten times. The J gene is TRBJ2-7, the V gene TRBV14; no definite D call. With 3 bases removed from V and 1 base from J, the gap between germline ends came to 4 bases. CDR3 length: 12 residues. Germline lookup yields CDR1 SGHDN and CDR2 FVKESK. CDR3 residues: CASSHESYEQYF. The CDR3 nucleotides read TGTGCCAGCAGCCATGAATCCTACGAGCAGTACTTC.

This clonotype showed up many times. V gene TRBV6-6 combines with J gene TRBJ2-3, with 14 bases fitting TRBD2. The CDR3 covers 16 residues. The ends lost 5 bases at V and 1 base at J; junction bases unmatched: 2. Germline lookup yields CDR1 MNHNY and CDR2 SVGAGI (reference sequence). The CDR3 nucleotides read TGTGCCAGCAGTCCGGGACTAGCGGGAGGCACAGATACGCAGTATTTT. It codes for CASSPGLAGGTDTQYF.

This chain joins TRBV6-6 and TRBJ2-3; D call uncertain. The CDR3 is made up of 15 amino acids. Germline V gene data show CDR1 as MNHNY and CDR2 as SVGAGI (reference sequence). Trimming took off 5 bases at V and 0 bases at J, with 12 bases between the two ends. The DNA of the CDR3 is TGTGCCAGCAGTAAGACCGGCTCTAGCACAGATACGCAGTATTTT. Translation: CASSKTGSSTDTQYF.

This clonotype was seen at least ten times. The chain couples TRBV19 to TRBJ2-7; TRBD2 agrees at 13 bases. Germline-derived CDR1 and CDR2 are LNHDA and SQIVND (reference sequence). Losses at the gene ends were 5 bases for V and 5 bases for J; bases not matched to a gene: 6. This CDR3 contains 15 residues. CDR3 nucleotide sequence: TGTGCCAGTAGTCGGACTAGCGGGAGTCTCGACGAGCAGTACTTC. Translating it yields CASSRTSGSLDEQYF.

CDR3 coding DNA: TGCAGCGTCTTTCAGGGAGGCCTTTGGGATACGCAGTATTTT. Its translation: CSVFQGGLWDTQYF. V usage is TRBV29-1 and J usage is TRBJ2-3, with D maybe TRBD2 (6 bases). In germline, CDR1 is SQVTM, CDR2 ANQGSEA. The CDR3 consists of 14 residues. V was trimmed by 6 bases and J by 6 bases, leaving 19 bases between them.

This clonotype was picked up many times. The chain employs TRBV4-1 and TRBJ1-4; the D is unclear. The length of the CDR3 is 14 residues. Germline assignment: CDR1 MGHRA and CDR2 YSYEKL. Trimming pared 2 bases from V and 8 bases from J, leaving 12 bases between. The CDR3 reads CASSQQVAGEKLFF. The CDR3 nucleotides read TGCGCCAGCAGCCAACAGGTGGCGGGGGAAAAACTGTTTTTT.

This clonotype was observed a few times. The V and J genes are TRBV7-2 and TRBJ2-2, with a tentative D call TRBD2 (6 bases). Trimming cost V 3 bases and J 7 bases, with 15 bases left between them. The CDR3 is made up of 15 amino acids. CDR1 is SGHTA and CDR2 is FQGNSA in the germline V gene. The CDR3 DNA sequence: TGTGCCAGCAGCTTCAACCGCGGGGAGCACGGGGAGCTGTTTTTT. Translation gives CASSFNRGEHGELFF.